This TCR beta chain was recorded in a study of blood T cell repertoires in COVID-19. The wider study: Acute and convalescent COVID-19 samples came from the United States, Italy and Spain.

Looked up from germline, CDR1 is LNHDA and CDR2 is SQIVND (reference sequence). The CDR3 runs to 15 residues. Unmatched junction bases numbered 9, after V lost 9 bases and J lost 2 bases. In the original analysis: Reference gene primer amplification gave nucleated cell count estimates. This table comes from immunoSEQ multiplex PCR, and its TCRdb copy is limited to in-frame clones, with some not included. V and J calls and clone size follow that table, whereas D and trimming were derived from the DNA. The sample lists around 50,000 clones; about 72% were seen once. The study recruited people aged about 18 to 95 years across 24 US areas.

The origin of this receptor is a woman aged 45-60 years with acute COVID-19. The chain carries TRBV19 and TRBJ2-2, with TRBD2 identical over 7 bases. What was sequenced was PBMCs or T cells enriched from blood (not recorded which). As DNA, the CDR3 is TGTGCCAGCGCGACTAGCCTGGGCAACACCGGGGAGCTGTTTTTT. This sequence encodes CASATSLGNTGELFF.